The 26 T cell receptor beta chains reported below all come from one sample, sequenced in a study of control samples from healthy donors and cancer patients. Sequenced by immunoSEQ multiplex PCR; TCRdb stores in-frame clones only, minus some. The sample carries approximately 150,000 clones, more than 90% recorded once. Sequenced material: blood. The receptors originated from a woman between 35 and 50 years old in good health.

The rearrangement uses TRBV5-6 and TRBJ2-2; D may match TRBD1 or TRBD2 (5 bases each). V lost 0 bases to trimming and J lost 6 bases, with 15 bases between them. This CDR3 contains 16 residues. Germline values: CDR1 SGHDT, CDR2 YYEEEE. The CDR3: CASSLDWDGGSGELFF. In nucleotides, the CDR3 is TGTGCCAGCAGCTTGGACTGGGACGGTGGGTCCGGGGAGCTGTTTTTT.

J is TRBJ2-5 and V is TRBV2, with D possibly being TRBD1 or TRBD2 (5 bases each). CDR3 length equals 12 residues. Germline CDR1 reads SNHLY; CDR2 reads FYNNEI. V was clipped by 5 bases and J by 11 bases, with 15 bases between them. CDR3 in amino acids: CASSPASGTQYF. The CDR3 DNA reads TGTGCCAGCAGTCCAGCCTCCGGGACGCAGTACTTC.

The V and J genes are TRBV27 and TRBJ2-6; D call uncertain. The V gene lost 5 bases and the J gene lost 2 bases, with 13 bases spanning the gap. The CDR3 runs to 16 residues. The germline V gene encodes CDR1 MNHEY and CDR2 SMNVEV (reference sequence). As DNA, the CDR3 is TGTGCCAGCAGTCCCCTCACACCTACTGGGGCCAACGTCCTGACTTTC. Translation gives CASSPLTPTGANVLTF.

CDR3 DNA: TGCGCCAGCAGTTTCGACAGTAGGGAGACCCAGTACTTC. This sequence encodes CASSFDSRETQYF. V is TRBV10-2 and J is TRBJ2-5, with TRBD1 as a possible D gene (5 bases). The V gene lost 5 bases and the J gene lost 5 bases, with 12 bases spanning the gap. CDR1 and CDR2 from the germline V gene are WSHSY and SAAADI. CDR3 length: 13 amino acids.

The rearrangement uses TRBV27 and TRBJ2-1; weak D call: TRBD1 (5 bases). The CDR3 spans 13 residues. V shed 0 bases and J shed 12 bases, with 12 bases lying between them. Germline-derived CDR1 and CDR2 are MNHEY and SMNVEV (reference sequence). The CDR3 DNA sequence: TGTGCCAGCAGTTTATCGGCAGGGTCTGGGCAGTTCTTC. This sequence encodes CASSLSAGSGQFF.

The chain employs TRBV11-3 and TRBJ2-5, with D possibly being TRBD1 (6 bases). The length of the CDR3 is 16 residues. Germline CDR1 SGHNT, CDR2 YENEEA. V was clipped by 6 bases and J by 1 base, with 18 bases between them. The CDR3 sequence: CASSLSTRGGQETQYF. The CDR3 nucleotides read TGTGCCAGCAGTTTATCAACCAGAGGGGGCCAAGAGACCCAGTACTTC.

CDR3 in DNA: TGTGCCAGCAGCGGACAGGGGTGGAAGAATGAAAAACTGTTTTTT. It codes for CASSGQGWKNEKLFF. The chain couples TRBV9 to TRBJ1-4; 8 bases are a match to TRBD1. The germline V gene encodes CDR1 SGDLS and CDR2 YYNGEE. This CDR3 is 15 amino acids long. Trimming removed 3 bases from V and 5 bases from J; junction bases left unmatched: 6.

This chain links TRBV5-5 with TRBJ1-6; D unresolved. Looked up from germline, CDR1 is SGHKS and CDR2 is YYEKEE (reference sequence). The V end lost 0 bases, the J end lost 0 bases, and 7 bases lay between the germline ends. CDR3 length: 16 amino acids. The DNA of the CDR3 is TGTGCCAGCAGCTTGGACCAGAGCTCCTATAATTCACCCCTCCACTTT. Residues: CASSLDQSSYNSPLHF.

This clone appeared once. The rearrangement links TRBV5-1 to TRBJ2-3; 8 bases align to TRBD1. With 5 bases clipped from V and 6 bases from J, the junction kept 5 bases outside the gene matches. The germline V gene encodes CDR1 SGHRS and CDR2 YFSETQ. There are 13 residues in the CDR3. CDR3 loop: CASRETGEDTQYF. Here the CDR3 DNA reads TGCGCCAGCAGAGAGACAGGGGAGGATACGCAGTATTTT.

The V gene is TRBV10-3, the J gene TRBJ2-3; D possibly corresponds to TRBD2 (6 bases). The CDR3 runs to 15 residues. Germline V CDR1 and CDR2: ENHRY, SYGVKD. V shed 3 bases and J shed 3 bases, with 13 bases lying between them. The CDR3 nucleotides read TGTGCCATCAGTGACCCAAGGGAGGATACAGATACGCAGTATTTT. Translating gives CAISDPREDTDTQYF.

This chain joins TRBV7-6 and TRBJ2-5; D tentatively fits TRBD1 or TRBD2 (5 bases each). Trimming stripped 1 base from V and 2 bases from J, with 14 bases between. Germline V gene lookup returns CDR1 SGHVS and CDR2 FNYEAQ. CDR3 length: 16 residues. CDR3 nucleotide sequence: TGTGCCAGCAGCTTAGTTACGGGGCCGGGTCAAGAGACCCAGTACTTC. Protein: CASSLVTGPGQETQYF.

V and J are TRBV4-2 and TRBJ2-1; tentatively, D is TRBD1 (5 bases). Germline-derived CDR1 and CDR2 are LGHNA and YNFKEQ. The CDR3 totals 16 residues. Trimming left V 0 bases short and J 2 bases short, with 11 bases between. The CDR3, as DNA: TGTGCCAGCAGCCAAGACCTGCAGGGTACCTACAATGAGCAGTTCTTC. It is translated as CASSQDLQGTYNEQFF.

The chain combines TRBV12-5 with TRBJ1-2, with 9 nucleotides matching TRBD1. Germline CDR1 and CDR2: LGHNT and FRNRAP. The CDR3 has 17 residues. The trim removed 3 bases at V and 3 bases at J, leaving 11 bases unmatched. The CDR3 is CASGFRDRVFGDYGYTF. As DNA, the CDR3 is TGTGCTAGTGGTTTCCGGGACAGGGTATTCGGGGACTATGGCTACACCTTC.

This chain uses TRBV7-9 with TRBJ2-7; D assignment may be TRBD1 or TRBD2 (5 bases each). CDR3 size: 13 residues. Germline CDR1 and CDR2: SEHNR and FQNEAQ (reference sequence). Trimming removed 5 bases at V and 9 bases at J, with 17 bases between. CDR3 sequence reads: CASSHGTAVGQYF. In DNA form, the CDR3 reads TGTGCCAGCAGCCATGGGACCGCCGTTGGGCAGTACTTC.

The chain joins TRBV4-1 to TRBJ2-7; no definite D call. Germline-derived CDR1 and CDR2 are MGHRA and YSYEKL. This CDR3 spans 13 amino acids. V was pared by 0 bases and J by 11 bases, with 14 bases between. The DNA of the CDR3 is TGCGCCAGCAGCCAAGAGACTTCGTCCTACGAGTACTTC. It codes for CASSQETSSYEYF.

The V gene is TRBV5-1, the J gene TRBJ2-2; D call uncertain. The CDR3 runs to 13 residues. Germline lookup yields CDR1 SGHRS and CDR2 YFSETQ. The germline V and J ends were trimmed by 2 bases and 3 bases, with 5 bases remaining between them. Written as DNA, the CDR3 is TGCGCCAGCAGCTTCAGAGACACCGGGGAGCTGTTTTTT. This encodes CASSFRDTGELFF.

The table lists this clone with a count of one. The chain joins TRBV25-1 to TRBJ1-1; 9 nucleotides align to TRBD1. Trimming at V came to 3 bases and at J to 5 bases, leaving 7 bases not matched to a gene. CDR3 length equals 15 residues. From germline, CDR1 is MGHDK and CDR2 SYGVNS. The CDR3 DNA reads TGTGCCAGCAGTGAGGGGGGACAGGGAAGAACTGAAGCTTTCTTT. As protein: CASSEGGQGRTEAFF.

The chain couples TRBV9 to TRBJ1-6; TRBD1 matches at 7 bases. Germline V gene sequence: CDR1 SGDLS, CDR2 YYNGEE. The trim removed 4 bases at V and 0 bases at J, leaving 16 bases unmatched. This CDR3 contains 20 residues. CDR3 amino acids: CASSPDSMDRLFSYNSPLHF. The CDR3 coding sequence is TGTGCCAGCAGCCCAGATTCGATGGACAGGCTATTCTCCTATAATTCACCCCTCCACTTT.

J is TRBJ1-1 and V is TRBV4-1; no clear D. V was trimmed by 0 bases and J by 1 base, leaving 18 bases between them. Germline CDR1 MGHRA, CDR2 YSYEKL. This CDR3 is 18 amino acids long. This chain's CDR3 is CASSQDRRKKTQNTEAFF. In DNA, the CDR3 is TGCGCCAGCAGCCAAGATCGGCGGAAAAAGACGCAGAACACTGAAGCTTTCTTT.

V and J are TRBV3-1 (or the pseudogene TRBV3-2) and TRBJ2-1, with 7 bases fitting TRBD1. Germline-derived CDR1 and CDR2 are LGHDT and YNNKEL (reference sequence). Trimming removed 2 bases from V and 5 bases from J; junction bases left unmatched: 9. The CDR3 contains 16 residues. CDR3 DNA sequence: TGTGCCAGCAGCCAACCCCTCCAGGACAGGAACAATGAGCAGTTCTTC. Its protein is CASSQPLQDRNNEQFF.

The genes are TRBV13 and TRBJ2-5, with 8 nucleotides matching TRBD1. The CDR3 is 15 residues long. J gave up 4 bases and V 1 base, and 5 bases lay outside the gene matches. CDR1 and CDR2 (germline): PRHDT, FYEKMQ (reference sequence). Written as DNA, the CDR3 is TGTGCCAGCAGCTTAGACTTGGACAGGGCAGAGACCCAGTACTTC. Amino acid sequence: CASSLDLDRAETQYF.

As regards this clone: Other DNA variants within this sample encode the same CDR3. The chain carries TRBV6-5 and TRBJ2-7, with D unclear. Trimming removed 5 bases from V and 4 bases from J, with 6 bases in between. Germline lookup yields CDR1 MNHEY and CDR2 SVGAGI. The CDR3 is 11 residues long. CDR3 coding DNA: TGTGCCAGCAGTCCACTTTACGAGCAGTACTTC. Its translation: CASSPLYEQYF.

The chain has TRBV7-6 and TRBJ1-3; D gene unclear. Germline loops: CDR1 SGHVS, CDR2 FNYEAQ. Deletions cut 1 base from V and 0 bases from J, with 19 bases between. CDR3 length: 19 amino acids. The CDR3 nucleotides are TGTGCCAGCAGCTTAGGCGAATTCGGCAGCCGTAGCTCTGGAAACACCATATATTTT. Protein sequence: CASSLGEFGSRSSGNTIYF.

CDR3 region: CASSQIRYTEAFF. The DNA of the CDR3 is TGTGCCAGCAGCCAAATTCGGTACACTGAAGCTTTCTTT. This chain links TRBV16 with TRBJ1-1; D is unresolved. The germline V and J ends were trimmed by 2 bases and 3 bases, with 7 bases remaining between them. The CDR3 covers 13 residues. CDR1 is KGHSY, CDR2 FQNENV, per germline.

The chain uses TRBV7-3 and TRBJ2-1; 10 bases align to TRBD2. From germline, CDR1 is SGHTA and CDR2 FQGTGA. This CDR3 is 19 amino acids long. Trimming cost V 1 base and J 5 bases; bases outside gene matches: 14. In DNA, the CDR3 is TGTGCCAGCAGCTTAAACCCTAGCGGGGGCCCATCTTATAACAATGAGCAGTTCTTC. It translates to CASSLNPSGGPSYNNEQFF.

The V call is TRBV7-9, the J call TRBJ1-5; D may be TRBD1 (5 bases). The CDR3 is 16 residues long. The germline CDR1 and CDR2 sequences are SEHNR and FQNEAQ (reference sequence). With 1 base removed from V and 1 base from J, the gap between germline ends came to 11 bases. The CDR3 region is CASSLGMGLSNQPQHF. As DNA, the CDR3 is TGTGCCAGCAGCTTAGGAATGGGGCTGAGCAATCAGCCCCAGCATTTT.